What follows is one T cell receptor beta chain and its context. Thyroid surgery was preceded by no treatment in any patient. Per germline, CDR1 SGDLS and CDR2 YYNGEE. The ends were cut back, 3 bases at V and 2 bases at J, with 18 bases in the middle. The CDR3 has 17 residues. Per the study methods: To classify distant metastasis in papillary thyroid cancer, a model was built from CDR3 differences across clinicopathological groups. TCRdb re-processed the PCR reads through MiXCR. None of the V and J calls come from the authors' own analysis; TCRdb made them. The sample has about 38,000 clones; 25% to 30% are singletons. The data were obtained in a study of metastatic and nonmetastatic thyroid tumors. Looking at the study overall: Malignant and benign thyroid patients had repertoires compared in peripheral blood and tumor or nodule tissue.

Sequences were obtained from blood. The TCR comes from a female donor with papillary thyroid cancer or a benign thyroid nodule (not recorded which). Some clones in this sample may be carry-over from other donors' samples. This chain uses TRBV9 with TRBJ2-1; possible D gene TRBD1, 5 bases. The CDR3 sequence: CASSASTVLGTYNEQFF. CDR3 nucleotides: TGTGCCAGCAGCGCATCGACAGTCCTTGGGACCTACAATGAGCAGTTCTTC.